This entry concerns a single T cell receptor (beta chain). V was trimmed by 0 bases and J by 4 bases, leaving 9 bases between them. CDR1 is LNHNV and CDR2 is YYDKDF in the germline V gene (reference sequence). The CDR3 length is 14 residues. The entry originates in a study of blood T cell repertoires in COVID-19. The method was immunoSEQ multiplex PCR; TCRdb's version includes in-frame clones alone and lacks a portion of them. The sample holds about 210,000 clones, around 91% seen once. The rearrangement joins TRBV15 to TRBJ1-2; D is unclear. Sequences were obtained from peripheral blood. This clonotype was obtained from a woman aged 40 to 49 with acute or convalescent COVID-19. CDR3 bases: TGTGCCACCAGCAGAGATCCAGGTTCCTATGGCTACACCTTC. Translated, it gives CATSRDPGSYGYTF.